The rows below give T cell receptor beta chains drawn from one sample of a study of blood T cell repertoires in COVID-19. Profiled with immunoSEQ multiplex PCR; TCRdb holds only in-frame clones, not every one. The table has approximately 93,000 clones, over 70% seen once. Sequenced input: peripheral blood. The receptors originated from a human donor in a cohort sampled during active COVID-19. The CDR3 runs from the conserved cysteine through the conserved F or W. Fields, in order: D gene, V gene, CDR3 protein. A D gene is named only where the DNA matches it firmly.

D: TRBD2
V: TRBV9
CDR3: CASSPRLATYNEQFF

D: TRBD2
V: TRBV11-2
CDR3: CASRPLGGSFSDTQYF

D: .
V: TRBV15
CDR3: CATSSGTPTGNEQFF

D: .
V: TRBV4-2
CDR3: CASSQVNAGQGEPQHF

D: TRBD2
V: TRBV19
CDR3: CASSTLRIAGAGTDTQYF

D: .
V: TRBV12-3/TRBV12-4
CDR3: CASSPTRTQYF

D: TRBD1
V: TRBV7-3
CDR3: CASSTGQANEQFF

D: .
V: TRBV19
CDR3: CASSIFGQNQPQHF

D: .
V: TRBV3-1/TRBV3-2
CDR3: CASSQDPVLSTYEQYF

D: TRBD2
V: TRBV18
CDR3: CASSPTEASGSLLSYNEQFF

D: .
V: TRBV6-6
CDR3: CASSYSTGDTDTQYF

D: TRBD2
V: TRBV4-1
CDR3: CASSQDGLAVANEQFF

D: .
V: TRBV15
CDR3: CATSRDKQGEQYF

D: TRBD1
V: TRBV27
CDR3: CASTPRDRGILNTEAFF

D: TRBD1
V: TRBV14
CDR3: CASSLDRGTLYGYTF

D: TRBD2
V: TRBV9
CDR3: CASSALPRGTSGSIGFVGELFF

D: .
V: TRBV28
CDR3: CASSFPLNSPDNEQFF

D: TRBD1
V: TRBV28
CDR3: CAISPGTAYGYTF

D: .
V: TRBV7-9
CDR3: CASSLVPSSAGELFF

D: TRBD1
V: TRBV18
CDR3: CASSPNELGQGNTDTQYF

D: .
V: TRBV15
CDR3: CATSEGSGELRNEQFF

D: .
V: TRBV6-5
CDR3: CASRALGSSYGYTF

D: .
V: TRBV3-1/TRBV3-2
CDR3: CASSQEQGTQYF

D: .
V: TRBV5-1
CDR3: CASSLGVLEASGNTIYF

D: TRBD2
V: TRBV6-2/TRBV6-3
CDR3: CASSSRTSGYYNEQFF

D: TRBD2
V: TRBV5-1
CDR3: CASSLKWASGRRSSYNEQFF

D: .
V: TRBV12-5
CDR3: CASGMDGSNQPQHF

D: TRBD2
V: TRBV27
CDR3: CATGGLAGAFLTGELFF

D: .
V: TRBV27
CDR3: CASKGGQNTNTGELFF

D: .
V: TRBV27
CDR3: CASSFGDANTGELFF

D: .
V: TRBV11-2
CDR3: CASSLTGKETQYF

D: .
V: TRBV11-2
CDR3: CASSLGSAYEQYF

D: .
V: TRBV5-3
CDR3: CARSLVRGSTREKLFF

D: .
V: TRBV28
CDR3: CASTFGTSSNQPQHF

D: .
V: TRBV3-1/TRBV3-2
CDR3: CASRTRSKARDTGEPQHF

D: TRBD2
V: TRBV19
CDR3: CASSPSSGAPWDNEQFF

D: TRBD2
V: TRBV5-4
CDR3: CASSLTSGSTDTQYF

D: .
V: TRBV7-9
CDR3: CASSLGAVAGELFF

D: TRBD2
V: TRBV27
CDR3: CASSPFLAGGYNEQFF

D: TRBD2
V: TRBV29-1
CDR3: CSVTGTSGRWENEQFF

D: TRBD1
V: TRBV7-8
CDR3: CASSLALGRGHQPQHF

D: .
V: TRBV28
CDR3: CASRAGSSGNTIYF

D: TRBD2
V: TRBV5-1
CDR3: CASSFGLAGAGTGELFF

D: TRBD2
V: TRBV5-1
CDR3: CASSRGLAGGLDTGELFF

D: .
V: TRBV12-3/TRBV12-4
CDR3: CASTRGETQYF